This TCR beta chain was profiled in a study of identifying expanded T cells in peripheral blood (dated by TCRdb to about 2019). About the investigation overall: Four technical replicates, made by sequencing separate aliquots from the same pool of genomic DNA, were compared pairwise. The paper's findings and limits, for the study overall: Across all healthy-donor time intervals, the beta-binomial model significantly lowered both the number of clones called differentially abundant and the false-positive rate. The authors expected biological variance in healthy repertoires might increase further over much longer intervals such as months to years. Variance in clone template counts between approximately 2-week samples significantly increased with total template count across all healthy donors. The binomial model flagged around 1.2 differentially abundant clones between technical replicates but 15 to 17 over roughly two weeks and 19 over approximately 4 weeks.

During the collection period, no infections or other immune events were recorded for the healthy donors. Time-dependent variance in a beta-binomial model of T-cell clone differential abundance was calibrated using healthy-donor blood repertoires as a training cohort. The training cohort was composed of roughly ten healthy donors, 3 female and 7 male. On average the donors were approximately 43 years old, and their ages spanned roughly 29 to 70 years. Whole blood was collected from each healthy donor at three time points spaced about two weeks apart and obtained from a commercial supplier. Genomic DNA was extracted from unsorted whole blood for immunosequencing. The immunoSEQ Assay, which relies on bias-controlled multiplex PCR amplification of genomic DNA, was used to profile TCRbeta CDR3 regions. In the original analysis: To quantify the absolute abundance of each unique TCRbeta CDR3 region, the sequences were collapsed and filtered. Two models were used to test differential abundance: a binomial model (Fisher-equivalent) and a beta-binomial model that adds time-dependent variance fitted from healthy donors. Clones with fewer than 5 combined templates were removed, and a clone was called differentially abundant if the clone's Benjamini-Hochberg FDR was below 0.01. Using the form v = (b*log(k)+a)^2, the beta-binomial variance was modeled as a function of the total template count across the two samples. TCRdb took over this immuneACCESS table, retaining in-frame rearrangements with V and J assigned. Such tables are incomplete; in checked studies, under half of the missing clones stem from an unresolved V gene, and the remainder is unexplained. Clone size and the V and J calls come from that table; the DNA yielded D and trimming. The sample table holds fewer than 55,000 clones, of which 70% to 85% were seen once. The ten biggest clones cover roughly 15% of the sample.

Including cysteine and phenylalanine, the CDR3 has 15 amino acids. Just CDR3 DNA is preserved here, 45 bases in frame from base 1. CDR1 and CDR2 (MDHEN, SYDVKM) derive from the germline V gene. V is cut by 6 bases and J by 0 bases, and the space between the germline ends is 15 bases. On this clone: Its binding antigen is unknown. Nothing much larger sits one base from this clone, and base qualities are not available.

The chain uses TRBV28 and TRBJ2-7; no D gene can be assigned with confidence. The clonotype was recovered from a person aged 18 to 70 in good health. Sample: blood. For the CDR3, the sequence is CASRAQSPSSYEQYF. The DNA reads TGTGCCAGCAGGGCGCAGAGCCCTAGCTCCTACGAGCAGTACTTC.